This paragraph reports one T cell receptor beta chain. This sample is part of a study of blood T cell repertoires in COVID-19. Using immunoSEQ multiplex PCR, the repertoire was profiled, and TCRdb retains in-frame clones only, with some absent. Of 60,000 to 75,000 clones listed, roughly 80% are singletons. Germline CDR1 and CDR2: SGHRS and YFSETQ. CDR3 length: 17 residues. Trimming pared 0 bases from V and 4 bases from J, leaving 18 bases between. The genes are TRBV5-1 and TRBJ2-3, with a tentative D call TRBD1 (6 bases). Sequencing was done on a sample of peripheral blood. The clonotype originates from a woman older than 75 with acute or convalescent COVID-19. The CDR3 sequence: CASSLAGQIFPSDTQYF. The CDR3 nucleotides are TGCGCCAGCAGCTTGGCGGGACAAATTTTTCCATCAGATACGCAGTATTTT. Full variable domain (remainder filled in from reference TRBV5-1 and TRBJ2-3): KAGVTQTPRYLIKTRGQQVTLSCSPISGHRSVSWYQQTPGQGLQFLFEYFSETQRNKGNFPGRFSGRQFSNSRSEMNVSTLELGDSALYLCASSLAGQIFPSDTQYFGPGTRLTVL.